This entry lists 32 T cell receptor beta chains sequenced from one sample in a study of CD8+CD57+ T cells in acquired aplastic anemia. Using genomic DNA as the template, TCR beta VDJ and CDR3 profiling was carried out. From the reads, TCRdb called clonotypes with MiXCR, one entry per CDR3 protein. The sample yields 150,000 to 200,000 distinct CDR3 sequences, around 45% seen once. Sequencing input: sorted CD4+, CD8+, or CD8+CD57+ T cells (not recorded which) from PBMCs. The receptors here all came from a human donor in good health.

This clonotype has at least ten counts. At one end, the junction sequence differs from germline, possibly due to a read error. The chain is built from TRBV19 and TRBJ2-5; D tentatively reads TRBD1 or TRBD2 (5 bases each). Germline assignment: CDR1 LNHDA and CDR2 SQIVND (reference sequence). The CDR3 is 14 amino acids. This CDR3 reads CASSIGGVGEAQYF. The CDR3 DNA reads TGTGCCAGTAGTATAGGAGGGGTAGGAGAGGCCCAGTACTTC.

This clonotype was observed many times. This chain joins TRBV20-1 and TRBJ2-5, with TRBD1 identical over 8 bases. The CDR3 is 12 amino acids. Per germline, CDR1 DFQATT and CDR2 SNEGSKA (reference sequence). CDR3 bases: TGCGGCGCGACAGGGGTGGGTGAGACCCAGTACTTC. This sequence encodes CGATGVGETQYF.

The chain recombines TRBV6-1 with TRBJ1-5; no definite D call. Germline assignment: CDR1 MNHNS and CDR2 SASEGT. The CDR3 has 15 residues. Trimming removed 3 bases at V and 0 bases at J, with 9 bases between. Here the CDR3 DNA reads TGTGCCAGCAGTGATTCCGCCGGTAGCAATCAGCCCCAGCATTTT. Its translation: CASSDSAGSNQPQHF.

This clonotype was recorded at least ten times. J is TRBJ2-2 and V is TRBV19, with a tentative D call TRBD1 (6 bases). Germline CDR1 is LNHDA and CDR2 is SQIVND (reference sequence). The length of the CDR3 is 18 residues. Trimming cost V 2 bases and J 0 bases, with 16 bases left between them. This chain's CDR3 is CASSIWFRGTPNTGELFF. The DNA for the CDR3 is TGTGCCAGTAGTATATGGTTTCGAGGGACACCGAACACCGGGGAGCTGTTTTTT.

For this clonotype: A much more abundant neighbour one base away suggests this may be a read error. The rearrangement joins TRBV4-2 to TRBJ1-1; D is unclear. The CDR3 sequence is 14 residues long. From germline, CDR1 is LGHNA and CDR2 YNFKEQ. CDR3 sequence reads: CASSQDSWRTGASF. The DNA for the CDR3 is TGTGCCAGCAGCCAAGATTCATGGAGGACGGGAGCTTCCTTT.

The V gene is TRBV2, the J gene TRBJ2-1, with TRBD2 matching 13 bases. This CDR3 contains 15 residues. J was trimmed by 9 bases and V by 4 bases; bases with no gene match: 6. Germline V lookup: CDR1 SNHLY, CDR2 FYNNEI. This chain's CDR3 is CASSGWTSGSAEQFF. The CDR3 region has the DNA TGTGCCAGCAGTGGATGGACTAGCGGGAGCGCTGAGCAGTTCTTC.

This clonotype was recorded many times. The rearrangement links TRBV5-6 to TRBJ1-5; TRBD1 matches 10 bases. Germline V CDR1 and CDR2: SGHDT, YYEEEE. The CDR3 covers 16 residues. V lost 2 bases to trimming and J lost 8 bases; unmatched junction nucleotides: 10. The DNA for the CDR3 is TGTGCCAGCAGCTTAGCCGGGACAGGGGTTGCGGAGCCCCAGCATTTT. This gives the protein CASSLAGTGVAEPQHF.

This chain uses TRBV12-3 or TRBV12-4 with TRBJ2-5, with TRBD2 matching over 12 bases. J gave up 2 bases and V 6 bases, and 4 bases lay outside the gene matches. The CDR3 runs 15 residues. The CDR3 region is CASSRLAGAQETQYF. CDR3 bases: TGTGCCAGCAGCCGACTAGCGGGGGCACAAGAGACCCAGTACTTC.

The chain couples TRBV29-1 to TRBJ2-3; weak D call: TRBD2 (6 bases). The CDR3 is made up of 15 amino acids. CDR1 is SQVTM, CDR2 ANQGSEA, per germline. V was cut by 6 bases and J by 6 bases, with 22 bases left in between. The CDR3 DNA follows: TGCAGCGTCCCGAGGGGAGCGGGTGAATCGGATACGCAGTATTTT. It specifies CSVPRGAGESDTQYF.

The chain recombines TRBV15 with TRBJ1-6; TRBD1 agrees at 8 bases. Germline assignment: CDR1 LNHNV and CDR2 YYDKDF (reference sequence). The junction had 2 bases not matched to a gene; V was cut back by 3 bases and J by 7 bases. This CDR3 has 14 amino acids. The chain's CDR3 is CATSRGQANSPLHF. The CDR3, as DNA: TGTGCCACCAGCAGGGGACAGGCGAATTCACCCCTCCACTTT. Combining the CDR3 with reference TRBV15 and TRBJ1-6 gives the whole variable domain DAMVIQNPRYQVTQFGKPVTLSCSQTLNHNVMYWYQQKSSQAPKLLFHYYDKDFNNEADTPDNFQSRRPNTSFCFLDIRSPGLGDTAMYLCATSRGQANSPLHFGNGTRLTVT.

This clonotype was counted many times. CDR3 sequence (DNA): TGTGCCAGCAGCTTAGAAAACAGGGTTCATTCACCCCTCCACTTT. Translation: CASSLENRVHSPLHF. This chain joins TRBV7-9 and TRBJ1-6; tentative D call: TRBD1 (6 bases). Germline lookup yields CDR1 SEHNR and CDR2 FQNEAQ (reference sequence). This CDR3 region has 15 residues. V lost 1 base and J 8 bases, leaving 12 bases between the germline ends.

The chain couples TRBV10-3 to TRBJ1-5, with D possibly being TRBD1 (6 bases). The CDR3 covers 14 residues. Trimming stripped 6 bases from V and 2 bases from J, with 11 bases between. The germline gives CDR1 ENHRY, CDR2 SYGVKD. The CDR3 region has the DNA TGTGCCATCAGGGAGGGGGATGGCAATCAGCCCCAGCATTTT. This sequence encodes CAIREGDGNQPQHF.

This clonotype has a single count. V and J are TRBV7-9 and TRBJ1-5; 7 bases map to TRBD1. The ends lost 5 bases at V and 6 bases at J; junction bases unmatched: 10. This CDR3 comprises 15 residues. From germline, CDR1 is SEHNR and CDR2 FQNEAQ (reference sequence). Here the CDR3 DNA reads TGTGCCAGCAGCATTACAGGGGAACATGGTCAGCCCCAGCATTTT. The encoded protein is CASSITGEHGQPQHF.

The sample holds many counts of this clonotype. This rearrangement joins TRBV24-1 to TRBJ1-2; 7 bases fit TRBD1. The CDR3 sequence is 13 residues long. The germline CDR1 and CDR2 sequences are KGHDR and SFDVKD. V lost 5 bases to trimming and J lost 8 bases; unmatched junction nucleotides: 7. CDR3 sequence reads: CATSAEGGRGYTF. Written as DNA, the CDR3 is TGTGCCACCAGTGCCGAAGGGGGCCGGGGCTACACCTTC.

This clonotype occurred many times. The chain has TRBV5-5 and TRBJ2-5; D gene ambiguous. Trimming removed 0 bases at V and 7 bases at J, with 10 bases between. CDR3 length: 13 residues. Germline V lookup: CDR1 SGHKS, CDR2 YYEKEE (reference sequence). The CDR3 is CASSLVESGTQYF. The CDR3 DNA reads TGTGCCAGCAGCTTGGTTGAGAGTGGGACCCAGTACTTC.

The CDR3 DNA follows: TGTGCCATCAGTGAGAATGGTCTCGATGAAAAACTGTTTTTT. The encoded protein is CAISENGLDEKLFF. V gene TRBV10-3 combines with J gene TRBJ1-4, with D unresolved. Germline CDR1 ENHRY, CDR2 SYGVKD. The length of the CDR3 is 14 residues. Trimming pared 2 bases from V and 6 bases from J, leaving 10 bases between.

CDR3: CASRYGDVYGYTF. DNA for the CDR3: TGTGCCAGCCGTTACGGGGACGTCTATGGCTACACCTTC. V usage is TRBV7-2 and J usage is TRBJ1-2; D perhaps matches TRBD1 (5 bases). V gave up 8 bases and J gave up 4 bases, with 14 bases separating them. Germline V lookup: CDR1 SGHTA, CDR2 FQGNSA. This CDR3 region has 13 residues. The full variable domain, rest sourced from reference TRBV7-2 and TRBJ1-2, is GAGVSQSPSNKVTEKGKDVELRCDPISGHTALYWYRQSLGQGLEFLIYFQGNSAPDKSGLPSDRFSAERTGGSVSTLTIQRTQQEDSAVYLCASRYGDVYGYTFGSGTRLTVV.

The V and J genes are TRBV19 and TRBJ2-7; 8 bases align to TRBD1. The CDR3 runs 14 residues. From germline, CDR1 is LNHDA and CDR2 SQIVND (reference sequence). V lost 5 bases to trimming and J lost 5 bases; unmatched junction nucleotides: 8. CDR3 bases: TGTGCCAGTAGTTCCCGACAGGGGTCCAACGAGCAGTACTTC. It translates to CASSSRQGSNEQYF.

CDR3 nucleotide sequence: TGTGCCAGCAGCCAAGAACTGACAGGGGAATACTACGAGCAGTACTTC. Its protein product is CASSQELTGEYYEQYF. The chain employs TRBV4-2 and TRBJ2-7; 8 bases align to TRBD1. CDR1 is LGHNA and CDR2 is YNFKEQ in the germline V gene. The trim removed 0 bases at V and 3 bases at J, leaving 7 bases unmatched. CDR3 length: 16 amino acids.

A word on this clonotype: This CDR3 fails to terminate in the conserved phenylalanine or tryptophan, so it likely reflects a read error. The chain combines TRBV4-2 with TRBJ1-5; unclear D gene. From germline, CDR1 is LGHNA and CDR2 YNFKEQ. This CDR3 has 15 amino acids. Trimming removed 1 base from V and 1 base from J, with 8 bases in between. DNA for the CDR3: TGTGCCAGCAGCCAAGGCGGCAACAGCAATCAGCCCCAGCATATT. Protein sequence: CASSQGGNSNQPQHI.

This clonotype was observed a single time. The CDR3 DNA sequence: TGTGCCAGCAGTGATCTTCCCTACGAGCAGTACTTC. This encodes CASSDLPYEQYF. The V call is TRBV2, the J call TRBJ2-7, with D uncertain. Trimming took off 3 bases at V and 2 bases at J, with 5 bases between the two ends. The CDR3 extends over 12 amino acids. The germline V gene encodes CDR1 SNHLY and CDR2 FYNNEI.

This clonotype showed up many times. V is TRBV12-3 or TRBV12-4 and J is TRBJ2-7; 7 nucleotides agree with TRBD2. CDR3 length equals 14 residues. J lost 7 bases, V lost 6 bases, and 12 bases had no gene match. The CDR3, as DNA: TGTGCCAGCAGACTCAGCGGGATGCCCGGGGAGCAGTACTTC. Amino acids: CASRLSGMPGEQYF.

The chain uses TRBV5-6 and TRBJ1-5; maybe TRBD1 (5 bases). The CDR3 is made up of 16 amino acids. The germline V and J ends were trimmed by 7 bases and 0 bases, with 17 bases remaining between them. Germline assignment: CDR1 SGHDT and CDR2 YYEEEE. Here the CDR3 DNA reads TGTGCCAGCTCTACAGGTGGGGGGTATAGCAATCAGCCCCAGCATTTT. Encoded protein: CASSTGGGYSNQPQHF.

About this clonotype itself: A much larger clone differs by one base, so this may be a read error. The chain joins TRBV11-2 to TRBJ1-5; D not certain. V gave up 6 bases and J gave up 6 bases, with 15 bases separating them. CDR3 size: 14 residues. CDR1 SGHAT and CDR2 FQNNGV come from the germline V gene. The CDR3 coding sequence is TGTGCCAGCAGTTTCTCCGGCTCTAGTCAGCCCCAGCATTTT. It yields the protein CASSFSGSSQPQHF.

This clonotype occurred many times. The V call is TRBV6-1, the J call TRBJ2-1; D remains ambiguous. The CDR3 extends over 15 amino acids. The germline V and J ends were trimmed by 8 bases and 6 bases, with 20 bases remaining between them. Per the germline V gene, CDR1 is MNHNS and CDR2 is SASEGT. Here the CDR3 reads CASQKNLAMGNEQFF. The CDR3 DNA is TGTGCCAGCCAAAAAAACCTGGCAATGGGCAATGAGCAGTTCTTC.

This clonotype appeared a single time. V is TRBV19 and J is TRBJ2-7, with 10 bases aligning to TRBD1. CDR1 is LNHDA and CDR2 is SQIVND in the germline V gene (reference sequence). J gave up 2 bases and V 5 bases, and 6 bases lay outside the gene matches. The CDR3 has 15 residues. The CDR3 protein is CASSRRDRGPYEQYF. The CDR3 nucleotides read TGTGCCAGTAGTCGTAGGGACAGGGGCCCCTACGAGCAGTACTTC.

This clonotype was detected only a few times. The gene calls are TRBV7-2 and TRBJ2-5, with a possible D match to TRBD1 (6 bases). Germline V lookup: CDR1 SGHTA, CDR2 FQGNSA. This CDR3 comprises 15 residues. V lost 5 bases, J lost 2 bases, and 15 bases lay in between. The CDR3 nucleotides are TGTGCCAGCAGCCCCCCTGGGACACGTCAAGAGACCCAGTACTTC. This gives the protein CASSPPGTRQETQYF.

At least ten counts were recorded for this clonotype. The CDR3 bases are TGCGCCAGCAGCCGAACTGGACAGAAAGTTTATAATTCACCCCTCCACTTT. This gives the protein CASSRTGQKVYNSPLHF. V is TRBV4-1 and J is TRBJ1-6, with D tentatively TRBD1 (6 bases). CDR3 length equals 17 residues. Germline CDR1 reads MGHRA; CDR2 reads YSYEKL. Trimming pared 4 bases from V and 4 bases from J, leaving 17 bases between.

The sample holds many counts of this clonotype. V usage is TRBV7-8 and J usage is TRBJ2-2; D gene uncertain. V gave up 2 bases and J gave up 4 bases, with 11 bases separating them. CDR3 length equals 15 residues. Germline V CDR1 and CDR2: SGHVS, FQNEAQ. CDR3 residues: CASSLLDHATGELFF. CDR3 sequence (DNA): TGTGCCAGCAGCTTACTTGATCACGCCACCGGGGAGCTGTTTTTT.

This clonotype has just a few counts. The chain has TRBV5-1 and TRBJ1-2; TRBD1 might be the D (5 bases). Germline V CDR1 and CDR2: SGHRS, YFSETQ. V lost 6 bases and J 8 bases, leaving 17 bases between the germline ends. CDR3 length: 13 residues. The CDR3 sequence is CASTVAGLDGYTF. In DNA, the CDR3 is TGCGCCAGCACCGTAGCGGGGCTCGACGGCTACACCTTC. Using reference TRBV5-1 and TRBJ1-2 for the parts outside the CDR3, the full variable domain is KAGVTQTPRYLIKTRGQQVTLSCSPISGHRSVSWYQQTPGQGLQFLFEYFSETQRNKGNFPGRFSGRQFSNSRSEMNVSTLELGDSALYLCASTVAGLDGYTFGSGTRLTVV.

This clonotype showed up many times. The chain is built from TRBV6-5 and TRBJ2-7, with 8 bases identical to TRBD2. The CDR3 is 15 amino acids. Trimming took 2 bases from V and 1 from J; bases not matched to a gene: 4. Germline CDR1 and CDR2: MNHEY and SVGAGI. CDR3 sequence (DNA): TGTGCCAGCAGTTACAGTAGCGGGGTGTCCTACGAGCAGTACTTC. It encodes CASSYSSGVSYEQYF.

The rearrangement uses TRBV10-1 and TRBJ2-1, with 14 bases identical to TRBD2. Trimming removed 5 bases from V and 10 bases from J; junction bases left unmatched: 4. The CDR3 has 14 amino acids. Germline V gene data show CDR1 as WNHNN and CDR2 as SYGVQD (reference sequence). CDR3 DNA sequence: TGCGCCAGCAGTCTAGGGACTAGCGGGGGAGAGCAGTTCTTC. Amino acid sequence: CASSLGTSGGEQFF.